This T cell receptor beta chain was sequenced in a study of T cells in localized non-small cell lung cancer. Worth noting for this clone: The antigen remains unidentified.

Trimming cost V 5 bases and J 0 bases; bases outside gene matches: 11. Germline CDR1 and CDR2: GTSNPN and SVGIG (reference sequence). This CDR3 region has 18 residues. Only in-frame clones appear in the TCRdb table, and some are missing; sequencing was by immunoSEQ multiplex PCR. Of several thousand clones listed, 25% to 35% were seen once; the top ten hold 8.5%. Study-level findings and limits: Uninvolved adjacent lung showed the highest T cell clonality, exceeding tumor. Across samples, adjacent lung featured a median approximately 56 of the top 100 tumor clones.

The source material was lung tumor tissue, sampled before any cancer treatment. This TCR was sampled from a man aged 35-75 years with stage I lung adenocarcinoma. This chain uses TRBV30 with TRBJ1-3, with 12 bases that match TRBD1. CDR3 DNA: TGTGCCTGGGCCGGGACAGGGGGCGTCGGGTTCTCTGGAAACACCATATATTTT. This gives the protein CAWAGTGGVGFSGNTIYF.